These 26 T cell receptor beta chains were sequenced from one sample in a study of blood T cell repertoires in COVID-19. The protocol was immunoSEQ multiplex PCR, while the TCRdb copy is restricted to in-frame clones and leaves out a portion. Of about 200,000 clones in the sample, roughly 90% were seen once. The sequenced material came from peripheral blood. Every receptor here comes from a man aged 40-55 years with active or convalescent COVID-19.

The chain carries TRBV6-6 and TRBJ1-2; D gene uncertain. Trimming left V 6 bases short and J 6 bases short, with 20 bases between. Germline values: CDR1 MNHNY, CDR2 SVGAGI (reference sequence). CDR3 size: 15 residues. CDR3 nucleotide sequence: TGTGCCAGCAGAACCGAGAATTCCGGGAGCCATGGCTACACCTTC. Its protein product is CASRTENSGSHGYTF.

The chain has TRBV3-1 (or the pseudogene TRBV3-2) and TRBJ1-5; TRBD1 matches at 9 bases. This CDR3 spans 15 amino acids. The J segment lost 3 bases and the V segment lost 5 bases, leaving 5 bases of the junction unmatched. From germline, CDR1 is LGHDT and CDR2 YNNKEL (reference sequence). CDR3 bases: TGTGCCAGCAGCGAAGGACAGGGGCACAATCAGCCCCAGCATTTT. Residues: CASSEGQGHNQPQHF.

V usage is TRBV12-3 or TRBV12-4 and J usage is TRBJ1-5, with D uncertain. The CDR3 is 12 residues long. CDR3 residues: CASSPPNQPQHF. CDR3 in DNA: TGTGCTTCGTCCCCTCCCAATCAGCCCCAGCATTTT.

The chain combines TRBV5-7 with TRBJ1-3; a possible D gene is TRBD1 (5 bases). TRBV5-7 is reported as an ORF; its role is uncertain. There are 17 residues in the CDR3. Deletions cut 0 bases from V and 0 bases from J, with 13 bases between. DNA for the CDR3: TGTGCCAGCAGCTTGGAAAGGGGTTCCCTCTCTGGAAACACCATATATTTT. Protein: CASSLERGSLSGNTIYF.

The rearrangement joins TRBV29-1 to TRBJ2-1; 14 positions agree with TRBD2. With V trimmed by 7 bases and J by 9 bases, 11 bases remained unmatched. Germline assignment: CDR1 SQVTM and CDR2 ANQGSEA. This CDR3 comprises 15 residues. The CDR3 nucleotides read TGCAGCGCTCTTAAGGGACTAGCGGGAGAGGGTGAGCAGTTCTTC. Protein: CSALKGLAGEGEQFF.

This clone was counted a single time. This chain connects TRBV5-4 to TRBJ2-1, with D maybe TRBD2 (7 bases). The CDR3 is 13 amino acids. The V end lost 0 bases, the J end lost 15 bases, and 16 bases lay between the germline ends. Germline CDR1 SGHNT, CDR2 YYREEE (reference sequence). This chain's CDR3 is CASSLASGGGRFF. The CDR3 coding sequence is TGTGCCAGCAGCTTGGCTAGCGGAGGGGGGAGGTTCTTC.

This clone was detected a few times. This chain links TRBV28 with TRBJ1-5, with 7 bases matching TRBD1. The CDR3 totals 14 residues. Germline V gene sequence: CDR1 MDHEN, CDR2 SYDVKM. The ends lost 2 bases at V and 7 bases at J; junction bases unmatched: 5. The CDR3, as DNA: TGTGCCAGCAGTTTAGGCAAACAGGGGCAGCCCCAGCATTTT. Translating it yields CASSLGKQGQPQHF. The whole variable domain, remainder taken from reference TRBV28 and TRBJ1-5, is DVKVTQSSRYLVKRTGEKVFLECVQDMDHENMFWYRQDPGLGLRLIYFSYDVKMKEKGDIPEGYSVSREKKERFSLILESASTNQTSMYLCASSLGKQGQPQHFGDGTRLSIL.

V gene TRBV5-4 combines with J gene TRBJ2-5; D unresolved. The CDR3 sequence is 13 residues long. Between the trimmed V and J ends, which lost 5 bases and 2 bases, there was a span of 10 bases. Germline lookup yields CDR1 SGHNT and CDR2 YYREEE (reference sequence). The CDR3 DNA is TGTGCCAGCAGTCCGGCGGATCAAGAGACCCAGTACTTC. Its translation: CASSPADQETQYF.

The J gene is TRBJ1-3, the V gene TRBV28; a possible D gene is TRBD1 (5 bases). Looked up from germline, CDR1 is MDHEN and CDR2 is SYDVKM. V was pared by 5 bases and J by 6 bases, with 11 bases between. The CDR3 length is 13 residues. The CDR3 spells CASSTGGVNTIYF. CDR3 DNA sequence: TGTGCCAGCAGTACGGGGGGTGTAAACACCATATATTTT. Together with reference TRBV28 and TRBJ1-3, the CDR3 gives the full variable domain: DVKVTQSSRYLVKRTGEKVFLECVQDMDHENMFWYRQDPGLGLRLIYFSYDVKMKEKGDIPEGYSVSREKKERFSLILESASTNQTSMYLCASSTGGVNTIYFGEGSWLTVV.

This rearrangement joins TRBV7-6 to TRBJ1-5; D not resolved. CDR3 size: 15 residues. In germline, CDR1 is SGHVS, CDR2 FNYEAQ. V lost 0 bases and J lost 1, with 7 bases in between. CDR3 amino acids: CASSLASASNQPQHF. CDR3 bases: TGTGCCAGCAGCTTAGCGTCCGCGAGCAATCAGCCCCAGCATTTT.

The J gene is TRBJ1-2, the V gene TRBV3-1 (or the pseudogene TRBV3-2), with D tentatively TRBD1 (6 bases). The ends were cut back, 0 bases at V and 8 bases at J, with 16 bases in the middle. Per the germline V gene, CDR1 is LGHDT and CDR2 is YNNKEL (reference sequence). The CDR3 has 15 residues. This CDR3 is CASSQERVGARGYTF. CDR3 nucleotides: TGTGCCAGCAGCCAAGAAAGGGTGGGGGCGCGGGGCTACACCTTC.

This chain connects TRBV3-1 (or the pseudogene TRBV3-2) to TRBJ2-7; D ambiguous. The CDR3 consists of 11 residues. Per germline, CDR1 LGHDT and CDR2 YNNKEL (reference sequence). The germline V and J ends were trimmed by 2 bases and 6 bases, with 5 bases remaining between them. The CDR3 coding sequence is TGTGCCAGCAGCCAACTAGGCGAGCAGTACTTC. Translating gives CASSQLGEQYF.

The CDR3 coding sequence is TGTGCCAGCAGTGTCCCCCCCTCCTATGGCTACACCTTC. Its translation is CASSVPPSYGYTF. The gene calls are TRBV28 and TRBJ1-2; D gene ambiguous. V was clipped by 5 bases and J by 4 bases, with 11 bases between them. Germline CDR1 is MDHEN and CDR2 is SYDVKM. The CDR3 consists of 13 residues.

The chain employs TRBV10-1 and TRBJ1-6; a weak D match, TRBD1 (5 bases). The CDR3 covers 15 residues. V was shortened by 0 bases and J by 9 bases, with 12 bases between the two germline ends. Germline V gene data show CDR1 as WNHNN and CDR2 as SYGVQD (reference sequence). The CDR3 sequence: CASSESVGEGSPLHF. CDR3 in DNA: TGCGCCAGCAGTGAGTCGGTAGGGGAAGGTTCACCCCTCCACTTT.

The chain recombines TRBV27 with TRBJ2-7; D gene unclear. The CDR3 spans 13 residues. Trimming took off 2 bases at V and 5 bases at J, with 10 bases between the two ends. Looked up from germline, CDR1 is MNHEY and CDR2 is SMNVEV (reference sequence). The CDR3 DNA reads as TGTGCCAGCAGTTTAGGGCAGGTCCACGAGCAGTACTTC. Its translation is CASSLGQVHEQYF.

This clone has just a few counts. The chain has TRBV19 and TRBJ1-5; 9 nucleotides agree with TRBD1. Germline CDR1 LNHDA, CDR2 SQIVND (reference sequence). CDR3 length: 15 residues. The junction had 6 bases not matched to a gene; V was cut back by 8 bases and J by 1 base. The CDR3 sequence: CASLPGTGSNQPQHF. The CDR3 DNA reads as TGTGCCAGTCTCCCCGGGACAGGGAGCAATCAGCCCCAGCATTTT.

The CDR3 loop is CASSGLAGHYNEQFF. CDR3 in DNA: TGTGCCAGCAGCGGATTAGCGGGACACTACAATGAGCAGTTCTTC. This rearrangement joins TRBV9 to TRBJ2-1, with 8 bases matching TRBD2. CDR3 length: 15 amino acids. CDR1 SGDLS and CDR2 YYNGEE come from the germline V gene. The V gene end was trimmed by 3 bases and the J gene end by 3 bases; junction bases not matched to a gene: 5.

CDR3 loop: CASSPLRDRGETQYF. The CDR3 DNA follows: TGTGCCAGCAGCCCTCTCCGGGACAGGGGAGAGACCCAGTACTTC. The rearrangement uses TRBV4-2 and TRBJ2-5; 10 bases match TRBD1. J was trimmed by 4 bases and V by 4 bases; bases with no gene match: 6. In germline, CDR1 is LGHNA, CDR2 YNFKEQ. There are 15 residues in the CDR3.

V usage is TRBV27 and J usage is TRBJ2-1, with 11 bases identical to TRBD1. V trimming: 6 bases; J trimming: 1 base; junction bases outside the gene matches: 2. The CDR3 length is 15 residues. CDR1 MNHEY and CDR2 SMNVEV come from the germline V gene (reference sequence). The DNA for the CDR3 is TGTGCCAGCAGAAGGGACAGGGGGTCCTACAATGAGCAGTTCTTC. Translated: CASRRDRGSYNEQFF.

The V gene is TRBV6-5, the J gene TRBJ2-7; D is unclear. V gave up 10 bases and J gave up 4 bases, with 14 bases separating them. This CDR3 comprises 12 residues. Germline CDR1 and CDR2: MNHEY and SVGAGI. The CDR3 DNA reads as TGTGCCACCCTAGGTCCCAATTACGAGCAGTACTTC. It yields the protein CATLGPNYEQYF.

J is TRBJ2-1 and V is TRBV7-9, with TRBD1 matching 7 bases. The CDR3 is 15 residues long. The germline gives CDR1 SEHNR, CDR2 FQNEAQ (reference sequence). V shed 4 bases and J 0 bases; nucleotides not matched to a gene: 3. Written as DNA, the CDR3 is TGTGCCAGCAGCTACCGGGACAGCTCCTACAATGAGCAGTTCTTC. Translated: CASSYRDSSYNEQFF.

The chain has TRBV5-1 and TRBJ1-1; 12 bases are shared with TRBD1. V shed 6 bases, J shed 0 bases, and the junction held 15 bases outside the gene matches. Germline-derived CDR1 and CDR2 are SGHRS and YFSETQ. The CDR3 length is 19 residues. The CDR3 region is CASTPKGTGGAGLNTEAFF. The CDR3, as DNA: TGCGCCAGCACCCCGAAAGGGACAGGGGGCGCTGGGTTGAACACTGAAGCTTTCTTT.

This sequence joins TRBV28 and TRBJ1-5, with TRBD1 matching over 7 bases. Germline V gene data show CDR1 as MDHEN and CDR2 as SYDVKM. The length of the CDR3 is 20 residues. V trimming: 2 bases; J trimming: 3 bases; junction bases outside the gene matches: 19. The CDR3 DNA is TGTGCCAGCAGTTTACGTTCGGGTTGGGCAGGGGGAATCGTCAATCAGCCCCAGCATTTT. Translating it yields CASSLRSGWAGGIVNQPQHF.

This clone occurred a few times. Other DNA sequences in this specimen translate into the identical CDR3. The gene calls are TRBV19 and TRBJ2-3; D ambiguous. This CDR3 spans 11 amino acids. CDR1 and CDR2 (germline): LNHDA, SQIVND (reference sequence). V was pared by 3 bases and J by 6 bases, with 4 bases between. The CDR3 DNA is TGTGCCAGTAGTATTGCGGATACGCAGTATTTT. Translated: CASSIADTQYF.

The CDR3 DNA reads TGTGCCAGCAGCTTGGCCGGGAGCGGGGGAGAGACCCAGTACTTC. It translates to CASSLAGSGGETQYF. This chain joins TRBV5-4 and TRBJ2-5; TRBD2 agrees at 8 bases. From germline, CDR1 is SGHNT and CDR2 YYREEE (reference sequence). The V gene end was trimmed by 0 bases and the J gene end by 4 bases; junction bases not matched to a gene: 5. The CDR3 covers 15 residues.

The V call is TRBV27, the J call TRBJ1-1, with D possibly being TRBD1 (5 bases). CDR1 MNHEY and CDR2 SMNVEV come from the germline V gene (reference sequence). This CDR3 spans 14 amino acids. V lost 5 bases, J lost 3 bases, and 13 bases lay in between. CDR3 bases: TGTGCCAGCAGTACCTCAGGGTCCTACACTGAAGCTTTCTTT. Protein: CASSTSGSYTEAFF.